Sequencing of this T cell receptor (beta chain) was carried out in a study of cytomegalovirus exposure and HLA in healthy donors. Study-level points and caveats: Presence/absence analyses supposed approximately even sequencing depth among donors.

Concerning this clone: Its antigen is still unknown.

The PCR had 60 Vbeta and 13 Jbeta primers. TCRdb keeps only in-frame clones here, not all; method: immunoSEQ multiplex PCR. The sample includes 150,000 to 190,000 clones, approximately 77% seen only once; the top ten take about 1.3%. CDR1 and CDR2 from the germline V gene are WSHSY and SAAADI. Trimming cost V 1 base and J 5 bases, with 11 bases left between them. The CDR3 has 14 amino acids. The sequence was collected from a man between 18 and 35 years old in good health and CMV-seronegative. The sample taken for sequencing was PBMCs. V and J are TRBV10-2 and TRBJ1-1; D ambiguous. CDR3 sequence: CASSEWGTGTEAFF. In DNA, the CDR3 is TGCGCCAGCAGTGAGTGGGGTACGGGGACTGAAGCTTTCTTT.